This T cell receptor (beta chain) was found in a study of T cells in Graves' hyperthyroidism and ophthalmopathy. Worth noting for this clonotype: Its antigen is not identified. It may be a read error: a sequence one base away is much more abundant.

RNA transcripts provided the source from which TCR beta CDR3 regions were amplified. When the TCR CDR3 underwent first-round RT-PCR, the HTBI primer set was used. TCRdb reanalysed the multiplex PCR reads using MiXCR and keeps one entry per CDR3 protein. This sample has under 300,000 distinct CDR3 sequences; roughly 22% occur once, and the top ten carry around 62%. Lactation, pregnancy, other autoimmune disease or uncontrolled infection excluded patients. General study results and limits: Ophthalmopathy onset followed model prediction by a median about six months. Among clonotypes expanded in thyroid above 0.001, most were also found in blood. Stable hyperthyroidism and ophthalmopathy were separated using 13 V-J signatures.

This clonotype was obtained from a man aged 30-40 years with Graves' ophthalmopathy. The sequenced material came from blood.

CDR3 DNA: TGTGCCAGCAGCCCCCCTGCGGGACAGCTTGACTATGGCTACACCTTC. Translating gives CASSPPAGQLDYGYTF. The V and J genes are TRBV11-2 and TRBJ1-2, with TRBD1 matching over 7 bases. The CDR3 spans 16 residues. The V gene end was trimmed by 5 bases and the J gene end by 3 bases; junction bases not matched to a gene: 12. Germline CDR1 and CDR2: SGHAT and FQNNGV. The whole variable domain, filled in from reference TRBV11-2 and TRBJ1-2, reads EAGVAQSPRYKIIEKRQSVAFWCNPISGHATLYWYQQILGQGPKLLIQFQNNGVVDDSQLPKDRFSAERLKGVDSTLKIQPAKLEDSAVYLCASSPPAGQLDYGYTFGSGTRLTVV.